What follows are 13 T cell receptor beta chains derived from one specimen sequenced in a study of blood T cell repertoires in COVID-19. TCRdb keeps only in-frame clones here, not all; method: immunoSEQ multiplex PCR. This sample has about 370,000 clones, with 90% found just once. Material for sequencing was peripheral blood. These receptors were taken from a man aged 18 to 30 with active or convalescent COVID-19.

The chain has TRBV27 and TRBJ1-5; 8 bases match TRBD1. The V gene's germline CDR1 is MNHEY and CDR2 SMNVEV (reference sequence). This CDR3 has 14 residues. Trimming removed 5 bases from V and 6 bases from J; junction bases left unmatched: 6. In DNA form, the CDR3 reads TGTGCCAGCAGTAAGGACAGGGCGGGTCAGCCCCAGCATTTT. It yields the protein CASSKDRAGQPQHF.

CDR3 bases: TGTGCCAGCAGTTCCACGACAGGGGCAGCTTTCTTT. Protein sequence: CASSSTTGAAFF. The chain couples TRBV12-3 or TRBV12-4 to TRBJ1-1; 8 bases are a match to TRBD1. The CDR3 is made up of 12 amino acids. The trim removed 4 bases at V and 10 bases at J, leaving 5 bases unmatched.

This rearrangement joins TRBV2 to TRBJ2-1; 8 bases map to TRBD2. CDR3 length equals 16 residues. J was trimmed by 6 bases and V by 2 bases; bases with no gene match: 9. Germline assignment: CDR1 SNHLY and CDR2 FYNNEI. As DNA, the CDR3 is TGTGCCAGCAGTGAAAACTGGCGGGAGGCGGGCAATGAGCAGTTCTTC. Translated, it gives CASSENWREAGNEQFF.

The rearrangement uses TRBV30 and TRBJ1-4, with 10 bases identical to TRBD1. J lost 8 bases, V lost 2 bases, and 5 bases had no gene match. Germline loops: CDR1 GTSNPN, CDR2 SVGIG (reference sequence). The CDR3 covers 14 residues. CDR3 nucleotide sequence: TGTGCCTGGAGTCAAGGGGACAGGGGCGAAAAACTGTTTTTT. It translates to CAWSQGDRGEKLFF.

This chain connects TRBV7-9 to TRBJ2-7, with TRBD1 matching over 8 bases. The V gene end was trimmed by 0 bases and the J gene end by 5 bases; junction bases not matched to a gene: 6. The CDR3 is 15 amino acids. The germline V gene encodes CDR1 SEHNR and CDR2 FQNEAQ (reference sequence). CDR3 region: CASSLAGTGLHEQYF. Written as DNA, the CDR3 is TGTGCCAGCAGCTTAGCTGGGACAGGTCTGCACGAGCAGTACTTC. The complete variable domain, with remaining parts taken from reference TRBV7-9 and TRBJ2-7, reads DTGVSQNPRHKITKRGQNVTFRCDPISEHNRLYWYRQTLGQGPEFLTYFQNEAQLEKSRLLSDRFSAERPKGSFSTLEIQRTEQGDSAMYLCASSLAGTGLHEQYFGPGTRLTVT.

J is TRBJ1-3 and V is TRBV4-2; D perhaps matches TRBD1 (6 bases). The V end was cut by 6 bases, the J end by 1 base, with 10 bases between. Germline CDR1 is LGHNA and CDR2 is YNFKEQ. This CDR3 spans 14 amino acids. CDR3 protein: CASRTTGSGNTIYF. The DNA for the CDR3 is TGTGCCAGCAGAACAACAGGGTCTGGAAACACCATATATTTT.

This clone was counted once. V and J are TRBV6-5 and TRBJ1-5, with 9 bases matching TRBD1. This CDR3 comprises 15 residues. Germline-derived CDR1 and CDR2 are MNHEY and SVGAGI. Trimming removed 6 bases from V and 4 bases from J; junction bases left unmatched: 7. The CDR3 here is CASSPDRGPNQPQHF. CDR3 bases: TGTGCCAGCAGCCCGGACAGGGGCCCGAATCAGCCCCAGCATTTT.

The chain carries TRBV18 and TRBJ1-1, with D perhaps TRBD1 (5 bases). CDR1 is KGHSH and CDR2 is LQKENI in the germline V gene. The CDR3 is 14 amino acids. Trimming pared 3 bases from V and 5 bases from J, leaving 13 bases between. CDR3 amino acids: CASSPNRGGTEAFF. DNA for the CDR3: TGTGCCAGCTCACCTAACCGGGGGGGGACTGAAGCTTTCTTT.

In DNA form, the CDR3 reads TGTGCCAGCAGCCAAGGGACAGGGGAATACAACGAGCAGTACTTC. This sequence encodes CASSQGTGEYNEQYF. The chain couples TRBV3-1 (or the pseudogene TRBV3-2) to TRBJ2-7; 9 positions agree with TRBD1. This CDR3 has 15 amino acids. Germline-derived CDR1 and CDR2 are LGHDT and YNNKEL (reference sequence). The trim removed 1 base at V and 5 bases at J, leaving 6 bases unmatched.

The J gene is TRBJ1-1, the V gene TRBV7-3; TRBD1 matches at 7 bases. Per germline, CDR1 SGHTA and CDR2 FQGTGA. This CDR3 comprises 16 residues. The ends lost 0 bases at V and 3 bases at J; junction bases unmatched: 7. In DNA form, the CDR3 reads TGTGCCAGCAGCTTAACGAGGAGGGGGCTGGACACTGAAGCTTTCTTT. Its translation is CASSLTRRGLDTEAFF. The whole variable domain, remainder taken from reference TRBV7-3 and TRBJ1-1, is GAGVSQTPSNKVTEKGKYVELRCDPISGHTALYWYRQSLGQGPEFLIYFQGTGAADDSGLPNDRFFAVRPEGSVSTLKIQRTERGDSAVYLCASSLTRRGLDTEAFFGQGTRLTVV.

The CDR3 DNA is TGTGCCAGCAGAGTTACAGGGGGGAATAATTCACCCCTCCACTTT. Translated, it gives CASRVTGGNNSPLHF. The chain recombines TRBV25-1 with TRBJ1-6; 8 bases line up with TRBD1. V shed 6 bases and J 5 bases; nucleotides not matched to a gene: 6. The CDR3 runs to 15 residues. Per the germline V gene, CDR1 is MGHDK and CDR2 is SYGVNS.

The chain combines TRBV5-1 with TRBJ2-7, with D unclear. The CDR3 spans 15 residues. Germline V lookup: CDR1 SGHRS, CDR2 YFSETQ. V was shortened by 1 base and J by 3 bases, with 14 bases between the two germline ends. CDR3 region: CASSLRQTVDYEQYF. The CDR3 DNA reads TGCGCCAGCAGCTTGAGACAAACAGTAGACTACGAGCAGTACTTC.

The V gene is TRBV28, the J gene TRBJ1-3; a possible D gene is TRBD1 (5 bases). V lost 2 bases to trimming and J lost 4 bases, with 12 bases between them. The germline V gene encodes CDR1 MDHEN and CDR2 SYDVKM. CDR3 size: 15 residues. CDR3 sequence (DNA): TGTGCCAGCAGTTTAAGGGGCGCGGGAGGAAACACCATATATTTT. Protein product: CASSLRGAGGNTIYF. Full variable domain (remainder filled in from reference TRBV28 and TRBJ1-3): DVKVTQSSRYLVKRTGEKVFLECVQDMDHENMFWYRQDPGLGLRLIYFSYDVKMKEKGDIPEGYSVSREKKERFSLILESASTNQTSMYLCASSLRGAGGNTIYFGEGSWLTVV.